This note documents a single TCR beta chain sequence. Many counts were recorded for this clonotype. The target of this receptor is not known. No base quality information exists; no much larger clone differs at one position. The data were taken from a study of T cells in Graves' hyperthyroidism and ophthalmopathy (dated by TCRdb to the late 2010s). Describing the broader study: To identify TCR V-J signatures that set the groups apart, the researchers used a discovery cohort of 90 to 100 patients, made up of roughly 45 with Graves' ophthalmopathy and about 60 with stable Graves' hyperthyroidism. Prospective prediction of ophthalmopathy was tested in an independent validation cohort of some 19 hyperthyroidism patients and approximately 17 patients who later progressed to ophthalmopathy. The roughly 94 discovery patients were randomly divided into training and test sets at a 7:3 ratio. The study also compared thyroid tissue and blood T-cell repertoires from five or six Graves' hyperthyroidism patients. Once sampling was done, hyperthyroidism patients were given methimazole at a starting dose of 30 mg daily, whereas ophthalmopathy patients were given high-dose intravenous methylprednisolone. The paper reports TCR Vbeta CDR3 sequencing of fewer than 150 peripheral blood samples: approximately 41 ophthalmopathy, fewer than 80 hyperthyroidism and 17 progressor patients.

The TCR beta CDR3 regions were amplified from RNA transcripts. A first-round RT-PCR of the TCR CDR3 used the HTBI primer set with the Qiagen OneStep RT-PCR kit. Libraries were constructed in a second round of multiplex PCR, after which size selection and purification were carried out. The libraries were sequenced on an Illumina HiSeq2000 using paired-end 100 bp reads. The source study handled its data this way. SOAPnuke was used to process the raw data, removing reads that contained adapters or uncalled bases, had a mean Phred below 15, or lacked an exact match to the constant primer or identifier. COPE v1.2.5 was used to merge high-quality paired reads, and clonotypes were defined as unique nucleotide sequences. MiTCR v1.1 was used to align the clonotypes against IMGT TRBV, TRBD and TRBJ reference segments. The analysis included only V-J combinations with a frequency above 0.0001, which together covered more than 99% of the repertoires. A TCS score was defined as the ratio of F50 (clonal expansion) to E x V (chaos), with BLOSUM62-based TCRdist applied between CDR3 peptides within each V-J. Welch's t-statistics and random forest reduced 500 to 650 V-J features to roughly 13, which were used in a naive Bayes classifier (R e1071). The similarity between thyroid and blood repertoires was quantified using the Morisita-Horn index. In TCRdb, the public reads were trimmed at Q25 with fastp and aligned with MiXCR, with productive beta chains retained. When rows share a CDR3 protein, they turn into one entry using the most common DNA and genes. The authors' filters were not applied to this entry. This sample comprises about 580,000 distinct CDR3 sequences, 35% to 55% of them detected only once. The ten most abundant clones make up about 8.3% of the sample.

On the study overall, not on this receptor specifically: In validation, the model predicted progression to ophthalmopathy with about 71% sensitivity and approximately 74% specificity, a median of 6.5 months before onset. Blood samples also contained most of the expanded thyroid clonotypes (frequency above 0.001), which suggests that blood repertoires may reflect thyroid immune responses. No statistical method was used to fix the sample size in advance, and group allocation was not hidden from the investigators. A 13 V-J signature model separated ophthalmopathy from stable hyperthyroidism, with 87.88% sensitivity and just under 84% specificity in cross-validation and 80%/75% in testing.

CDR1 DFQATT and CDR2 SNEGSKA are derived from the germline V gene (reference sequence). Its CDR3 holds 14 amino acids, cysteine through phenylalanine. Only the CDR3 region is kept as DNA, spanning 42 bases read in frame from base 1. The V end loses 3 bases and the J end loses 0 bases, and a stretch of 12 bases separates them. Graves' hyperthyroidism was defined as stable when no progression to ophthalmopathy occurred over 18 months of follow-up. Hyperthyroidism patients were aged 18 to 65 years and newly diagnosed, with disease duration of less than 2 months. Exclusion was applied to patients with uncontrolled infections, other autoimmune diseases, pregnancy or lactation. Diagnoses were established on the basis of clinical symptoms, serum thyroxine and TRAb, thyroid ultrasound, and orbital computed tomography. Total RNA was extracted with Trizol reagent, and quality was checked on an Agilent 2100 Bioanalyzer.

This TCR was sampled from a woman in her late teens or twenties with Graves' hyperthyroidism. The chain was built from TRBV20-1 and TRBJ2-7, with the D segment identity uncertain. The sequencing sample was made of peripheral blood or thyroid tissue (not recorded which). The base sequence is TGCAGTGCTAGTCTCGATACCTACTCCTACGAGCAGTACTTC. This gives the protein CSASLDTYSYEQYF.